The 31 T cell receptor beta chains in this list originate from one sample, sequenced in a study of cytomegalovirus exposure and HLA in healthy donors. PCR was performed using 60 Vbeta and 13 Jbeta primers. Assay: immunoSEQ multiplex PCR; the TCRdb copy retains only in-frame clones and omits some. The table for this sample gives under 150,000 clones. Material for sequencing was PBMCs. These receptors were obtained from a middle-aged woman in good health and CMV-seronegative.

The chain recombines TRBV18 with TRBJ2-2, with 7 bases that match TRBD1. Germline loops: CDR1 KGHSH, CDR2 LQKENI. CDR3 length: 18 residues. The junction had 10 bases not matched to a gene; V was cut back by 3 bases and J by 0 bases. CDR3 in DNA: TGTGCCAGCTCACCCAAGTCTAGGGGACAGACGAACACCGGGGAGCTGTTTTTT. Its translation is CASSPKSRGQTNTGELFF.

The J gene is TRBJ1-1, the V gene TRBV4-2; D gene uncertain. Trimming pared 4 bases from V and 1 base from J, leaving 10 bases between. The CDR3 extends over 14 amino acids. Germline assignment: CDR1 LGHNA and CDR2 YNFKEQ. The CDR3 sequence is CASSPHGANTEAFF. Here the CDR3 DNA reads TGTGCCAGCAGCCCCCACGGAGCGAACACTGAAGCTTTCTTT.

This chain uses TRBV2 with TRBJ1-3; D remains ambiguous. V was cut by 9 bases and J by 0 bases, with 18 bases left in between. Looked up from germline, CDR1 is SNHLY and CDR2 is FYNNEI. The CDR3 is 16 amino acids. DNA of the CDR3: TGTGCCAGTTCCTATGGGCCCATACCCTCTGGAAACACCATATATTTT. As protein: CASSYGPIPSGNTIYF.

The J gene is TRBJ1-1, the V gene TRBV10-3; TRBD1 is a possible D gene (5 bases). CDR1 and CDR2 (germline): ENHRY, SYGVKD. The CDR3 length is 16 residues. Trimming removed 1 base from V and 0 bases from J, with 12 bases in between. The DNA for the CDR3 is TGTGCCATCAGTGAGTATGGTACAGGCATGAACACTGAAGCTTTCTTT. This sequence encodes CAISEYGTGMNTEAFF.

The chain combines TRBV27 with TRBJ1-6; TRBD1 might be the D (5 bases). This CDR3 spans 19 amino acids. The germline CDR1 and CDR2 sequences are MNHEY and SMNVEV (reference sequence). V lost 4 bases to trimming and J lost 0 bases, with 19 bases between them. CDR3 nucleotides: TGTGCCAGCAGTTCGGATGATTCTGACAGAAGCTCCTATAATTCACCCCTCCACTTT. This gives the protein CASSSDDSDRSSYNSPLHF.

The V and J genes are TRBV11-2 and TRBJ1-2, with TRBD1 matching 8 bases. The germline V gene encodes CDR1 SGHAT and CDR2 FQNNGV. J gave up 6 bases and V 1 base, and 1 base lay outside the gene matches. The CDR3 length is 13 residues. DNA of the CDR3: TGTGCCAGCAGCTTAGCCAGGGGGCATGGCTACACCTTC. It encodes CASSLARGHGYTF.

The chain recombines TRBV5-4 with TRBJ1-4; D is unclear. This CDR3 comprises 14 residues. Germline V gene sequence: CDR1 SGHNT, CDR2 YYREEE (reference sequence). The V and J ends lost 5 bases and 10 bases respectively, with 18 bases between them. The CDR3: CASSYNGEQGKLFF. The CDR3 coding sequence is TGTGCCAGCAGTTATAACGGGGAACAAGGAAAACTGTTTTTT.

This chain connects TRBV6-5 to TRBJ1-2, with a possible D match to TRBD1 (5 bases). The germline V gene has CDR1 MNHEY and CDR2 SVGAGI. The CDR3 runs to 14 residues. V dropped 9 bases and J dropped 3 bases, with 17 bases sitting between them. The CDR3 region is CARSGRGSYYGYTF. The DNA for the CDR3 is TGTGCCAGGAGTGGGAGGGGATCTTACTATGGCTACACCTTC.

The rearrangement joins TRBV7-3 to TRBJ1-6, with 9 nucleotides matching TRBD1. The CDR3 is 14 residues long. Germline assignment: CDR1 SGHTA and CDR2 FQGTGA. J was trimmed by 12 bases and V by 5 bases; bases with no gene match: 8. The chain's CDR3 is CASSGAGQGKPLHF. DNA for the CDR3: TGTGCCAGCAGCGGTGCGGGACAGGGAAAACCCCTCCACTTT.

The CDR3 loop is CASSFLRSQGLADISTQYF. The CDR3 bases are TGTGCCAGCAGCTTCCTTCGTAGCCAAGGACTAGCGGATATCAGTACGCAGTATTTT. The V call is TRBV7-2, the J call TRBJ2-3; 10 nucleotides agree with TRBD2. In germline, CDR1 is SGHTA, CDR2 FQGNSA. V lost 3 bases to trimming and J lost 8 bases; unmatched junction nucleotides: 20. The CDR3 is made up of 19 amino acids.

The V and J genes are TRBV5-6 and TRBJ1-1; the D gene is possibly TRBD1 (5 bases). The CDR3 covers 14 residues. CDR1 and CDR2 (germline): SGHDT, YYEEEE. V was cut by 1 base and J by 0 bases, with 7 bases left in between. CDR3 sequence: CASSLTGMNTEAFF. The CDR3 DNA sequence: TGTGCCAGCAGCTTGACAGGCATGAACACTGAAGCTTTCTTT. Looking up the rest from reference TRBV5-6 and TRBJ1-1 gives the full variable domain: DAGVTQSPTHLIKTRGQQVTLRCSPKSGHDTVSWYQQALGQGPQFIFQYYEEEERQRGNFPDRFSGHQFPNYSSELNVNALLLGDSALYLCASSLTGMNTEAFFGQGTRLTVV.

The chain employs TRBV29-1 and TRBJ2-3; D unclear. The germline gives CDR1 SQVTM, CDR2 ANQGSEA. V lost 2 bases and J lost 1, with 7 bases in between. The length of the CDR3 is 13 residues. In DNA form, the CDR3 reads TGCAGCGTTGAACTTCCGGGCACAGATACGCAGTATTTT. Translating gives CSVELPGTDTQYF.

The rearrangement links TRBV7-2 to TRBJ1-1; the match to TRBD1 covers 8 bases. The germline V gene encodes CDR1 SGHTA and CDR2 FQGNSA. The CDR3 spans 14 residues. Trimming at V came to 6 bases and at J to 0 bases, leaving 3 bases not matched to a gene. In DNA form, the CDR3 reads TGTGCCAGCAGGTCGGACAGGGTGAACACTGAAGCTTTCTTT. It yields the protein CASRSDRVNTEAFF.

This CDR3 reads CASSLVSFNTEAFF. CDR3 in DNA: TGTGCCAGCAGCTTAGTGTCGTTCAACACTGAAGCTTTCTTT. The rearrangement links TRBV7-9 to TRBJ1-1; D not certain. The CDR3 contains 14 residues. Trimming stripped 1 base from V and 2 bases from J, with 8 bases between. The germline V gene has CDR1 SEHNR and CDR2 FQNEAQ (reference sequence).

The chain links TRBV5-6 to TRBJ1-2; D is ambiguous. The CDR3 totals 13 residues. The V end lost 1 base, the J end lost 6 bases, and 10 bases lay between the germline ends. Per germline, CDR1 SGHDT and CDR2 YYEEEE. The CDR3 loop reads CASSLYRVDGYTF. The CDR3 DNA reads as TGTGCCAGCAGCTTGTACCGGGTTGATGGCTACACCTTC.

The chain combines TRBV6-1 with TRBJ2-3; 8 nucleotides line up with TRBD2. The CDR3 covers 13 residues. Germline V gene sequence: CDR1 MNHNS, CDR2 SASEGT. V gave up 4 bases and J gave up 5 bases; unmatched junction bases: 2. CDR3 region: CASSAGGGDTQYF. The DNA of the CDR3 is TGTGCCAGCAGTGCGGGGGGGGGAGATACGCAGTATTTT.

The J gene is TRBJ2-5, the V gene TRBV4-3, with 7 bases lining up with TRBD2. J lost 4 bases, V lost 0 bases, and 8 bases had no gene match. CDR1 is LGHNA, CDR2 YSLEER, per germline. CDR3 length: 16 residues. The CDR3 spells CASSQDGRSDGETQYF. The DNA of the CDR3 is TGCGCCAGCAGCCAAGACGGGAGGAGTGATGGAGAGACCCAGTACTTC.

The DNA of the CDR3 is TGCGCCAGCAGCCAAGGGCTCCTACAGGGTGAGAATACTGAAGCTTTCTTT. This sequence encodes CASSQGLLQGENTEAFF. This chain links TRBV4-1 with TRBJ1-1; TRBD1 might be the D (6 bases). CDR3 size: 17 residues. V was cut by 1 base and J by 5 bases, with 20 bases left in between. Germline loops: CDR1 MGHRA, CDR2 YSYEKL.

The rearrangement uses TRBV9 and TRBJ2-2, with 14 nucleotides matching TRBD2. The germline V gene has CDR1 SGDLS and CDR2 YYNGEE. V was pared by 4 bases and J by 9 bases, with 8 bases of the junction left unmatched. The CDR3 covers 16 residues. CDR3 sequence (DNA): TGTGCCAGCAGCCCCAGACTAGCGGGGGGGAGCAGGGAGCTGTTTTTT. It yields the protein CASSPRLAGGSRELFF.

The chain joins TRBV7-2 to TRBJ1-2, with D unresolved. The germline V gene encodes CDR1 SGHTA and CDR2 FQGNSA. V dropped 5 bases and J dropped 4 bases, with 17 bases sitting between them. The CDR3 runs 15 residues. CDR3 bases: TGTGCCAGCAGCGCAGACAAGAACCCTCGCTATGGCTACACCTTC. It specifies CASSADKNPRYGYTF.

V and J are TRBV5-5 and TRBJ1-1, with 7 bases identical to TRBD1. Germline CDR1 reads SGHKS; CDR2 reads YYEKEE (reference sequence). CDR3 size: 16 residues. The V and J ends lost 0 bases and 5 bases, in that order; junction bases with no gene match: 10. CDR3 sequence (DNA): TGTGCCAGCAGCTTGGAAACAGGGGTTTGGTGGACTGAAGCTTTCTTT. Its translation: CASSLETGVWWTEAFF.

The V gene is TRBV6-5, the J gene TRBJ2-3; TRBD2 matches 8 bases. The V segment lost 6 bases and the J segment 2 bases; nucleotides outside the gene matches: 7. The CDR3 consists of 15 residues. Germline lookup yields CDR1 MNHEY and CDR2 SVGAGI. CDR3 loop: CASRGAGAITDTQYF. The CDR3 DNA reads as TGTGCCAGCAGGGGAGCGGGGGCGATCACAGATACGCAGTATTTT.

CDR3 protein: CASSENMGAPASYNEQFF. The CDR3 DNA follows: TGTGCCAGCAGTGAAAACATGGGGGCCCCCGCATCCTACAATGAGCAGTTCTTC. This rearrangement joins TRBV6-1 to TRBJ2-1, with a tentative D call TRBD1 (6 bases). Per the germline V gene, CDR1 is MNHNS and CDR2 is SASEGT. V was cut by 2 bases and J by 1 base, with 18 bases left in between. CDR3 length equals 18 residues.

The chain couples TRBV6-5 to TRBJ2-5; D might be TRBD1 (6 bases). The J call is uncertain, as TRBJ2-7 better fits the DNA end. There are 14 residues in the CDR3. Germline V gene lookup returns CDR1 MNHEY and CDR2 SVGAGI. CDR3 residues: CASSQRGFTYEQYF. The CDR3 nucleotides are TGTGCCAGCAGCCAGAGGGGGTTCACCTACGAGCAGTACTTC.

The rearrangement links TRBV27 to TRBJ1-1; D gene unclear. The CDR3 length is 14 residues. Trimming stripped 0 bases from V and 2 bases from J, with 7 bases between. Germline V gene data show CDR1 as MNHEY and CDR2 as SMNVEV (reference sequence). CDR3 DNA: TGTGCCAGCAGTTTATCGAACGGTAACACTGAAGCTTTCTTT. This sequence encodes CASSLSNGNTEAFF.

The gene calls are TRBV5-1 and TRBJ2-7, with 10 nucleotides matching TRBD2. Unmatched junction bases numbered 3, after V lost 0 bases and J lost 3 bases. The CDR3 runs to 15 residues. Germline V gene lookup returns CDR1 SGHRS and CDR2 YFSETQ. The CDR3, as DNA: TGCGCCAGCAGCTTGGATCCTAGCGGGGGCTACGAGCAGTACGTC. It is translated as CASSLDPSGGYEQYV.

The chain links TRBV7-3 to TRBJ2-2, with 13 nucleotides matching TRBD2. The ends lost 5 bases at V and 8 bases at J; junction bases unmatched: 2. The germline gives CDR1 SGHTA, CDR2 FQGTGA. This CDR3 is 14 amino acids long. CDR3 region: CASSPGLAGGELFF. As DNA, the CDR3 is TGTGCCAGCAGCCCGGGACTAGCGGGGGGGGAGCTGTTTTTT.

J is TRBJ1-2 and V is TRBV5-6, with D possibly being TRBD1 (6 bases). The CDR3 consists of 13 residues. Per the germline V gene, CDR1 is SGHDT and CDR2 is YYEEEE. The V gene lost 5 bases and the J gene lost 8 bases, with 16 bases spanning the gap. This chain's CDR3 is CASSQTGIQGYTF. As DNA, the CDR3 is TGTGCCAGCAGTCAGACAGGAATTCAGGGCTACACCTTC.

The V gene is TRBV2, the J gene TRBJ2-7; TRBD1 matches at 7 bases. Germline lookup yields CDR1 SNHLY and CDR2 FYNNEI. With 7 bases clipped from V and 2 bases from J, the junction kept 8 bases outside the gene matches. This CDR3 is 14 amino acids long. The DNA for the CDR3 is TGTGCCAGCATCGAACCGGGACAGACCTACGAGCAGTACTTC. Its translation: CASIEPGQTYEQYF.

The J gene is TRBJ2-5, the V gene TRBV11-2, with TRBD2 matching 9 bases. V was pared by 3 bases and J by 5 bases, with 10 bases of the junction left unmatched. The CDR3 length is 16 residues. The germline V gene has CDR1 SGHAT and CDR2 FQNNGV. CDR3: CASSFGRGGRRETQYF. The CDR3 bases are TGTGCCAGCAGCTTTGGGCGGGGGGGCAGGAGGGAGACCCAGTACTTC.

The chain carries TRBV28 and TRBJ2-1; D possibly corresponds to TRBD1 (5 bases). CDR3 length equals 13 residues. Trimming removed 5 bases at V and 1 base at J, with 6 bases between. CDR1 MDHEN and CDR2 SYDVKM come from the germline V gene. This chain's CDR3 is CASSDSSYNEQFF. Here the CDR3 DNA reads TGTGCCAGCAGTGACAGTTCCTACAATGAGCAGTTCTTC.